This T cell receptor (beta chain) was profiled in a study of shared clonotypes between healthy human individuals. Study context: Each donor's CD8 memory used one plate, CD8 naive two, each CD4 subset three.

The CDR3 is made up of 11 amino acids. V was cut by 7 bases and J by 5 bases, with 9 bases left in between. Germline CDR1 MNHEY, CDR2 SVGAGI. Study-wide findings and caveats: Sample collection involved blood only; tissue repertoires are likely different.

Donors were healthy HIV-negative adults without recently reported acute infections or vaccinations. Assay: immunoSEQ multiplex PCR; the TCRdb copy retains only in-frame clones and omits some. The data show 1,400,000 or so clones, with roughly 98.5% seen just once and under 0.45% held by the top ten. About this clone itself: Its specificity is unknown.

The chain couples TRBV6-5 to TRBJ2-7, with D unclear. This receptor was identified in a man aged 25 to 45 in good health. The sequencing input was naive CD4+ T cells sorted from blood. The subset denotes: CD45RA+ positively selected. CDR3 in amino acids: CASTKGNEQYF. In nucleotides, the CDR3 is TGTGCCAGCACCAAAGGGAACGAGCAGTACTTC.